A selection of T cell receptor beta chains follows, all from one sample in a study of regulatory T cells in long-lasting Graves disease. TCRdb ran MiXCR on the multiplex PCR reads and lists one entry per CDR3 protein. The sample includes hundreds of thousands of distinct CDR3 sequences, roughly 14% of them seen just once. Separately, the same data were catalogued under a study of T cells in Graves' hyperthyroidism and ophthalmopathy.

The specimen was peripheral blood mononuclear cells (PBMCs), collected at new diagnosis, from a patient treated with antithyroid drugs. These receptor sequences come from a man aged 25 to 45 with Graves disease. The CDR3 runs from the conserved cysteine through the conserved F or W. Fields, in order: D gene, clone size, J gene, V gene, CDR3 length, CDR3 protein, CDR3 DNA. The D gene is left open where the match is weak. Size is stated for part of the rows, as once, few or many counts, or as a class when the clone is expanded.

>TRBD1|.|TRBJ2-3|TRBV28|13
CASGDREADTQYF
TGTGCCAGCGGGGACAGGGAGGCAGATACGCAGTATTTT
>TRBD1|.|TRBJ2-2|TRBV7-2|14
CASRDRGPTGELFF
TGTGCCAGCAGAGACAGGGGTCCCACCGGGGAGCTGTTTTTT
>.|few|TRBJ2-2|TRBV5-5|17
CASSLPGTAQDTGELFF
TGTGCCAGCAGCTTACCCGGAACCGCCCAAGACACCGGGGAGCTGTTTTTT
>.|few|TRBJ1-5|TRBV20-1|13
CSASAGSNQPQHF
TGCAGTGCTAGTGCAGGGTCAAATCAGCCCCAGCATTTT
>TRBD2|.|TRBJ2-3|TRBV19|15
CASSIGLAGRDTQYF
TGTGCCAGTAGTATAGGGCTAGCGGGAAGGGATACGCAGTATTTT
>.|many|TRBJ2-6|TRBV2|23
CARFSWFLRGVPGLCSGANVLTF
TGTGCCAGGTTCAGCTGGTTTTTGCGGGGAGTCCCCGGGCTGTGCTCTGGGGCCAACGTCCTGACTTTC
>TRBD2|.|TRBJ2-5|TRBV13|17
CASSLIGRGGYQETQYF
TGTGCCAGCAGCTTAATAGGGCGCGGGGGGTACCAAGAGACCCAGTACTTC
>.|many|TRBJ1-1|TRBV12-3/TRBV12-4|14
CASSLNGGDTEAFF
TGTGCCAGCAGTTTGAATGGGGGGGACACTGAAGCTTTCTTT
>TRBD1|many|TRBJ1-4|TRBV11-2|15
CASSPDRGRGEKLFF
TGTGCCAGCAGCCCCGACAGGGGGCGAGGGGAAAAACTGTTTTTT
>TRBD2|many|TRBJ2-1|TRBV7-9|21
CASSLRWSVTSGREVYNEQFF
TGTGCCAGCAGCTTAAGGTGGTCGGTGACTAGCGGGAGAGAGGTCTACAATGAGCAGTTCTTC
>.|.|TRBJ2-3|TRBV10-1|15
CASNATQGRTDTQYF
TGCGCCAGCAATGCGACGCAGGGGAGGACAGATACGCAGTATTTT
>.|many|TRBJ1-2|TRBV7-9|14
CASSLLAAGYGYTF
TGTGCCAGCAGCTTACTAGCCGCAGGGTATGGCTACACCTTC
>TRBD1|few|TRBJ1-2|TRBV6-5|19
CASSFTGGYSSIGLYGYTF
TGTGCCAGCAGTTTTACAGGGGGCTATTCGTCCATTGGGCTCTATGGCTACACCTTC
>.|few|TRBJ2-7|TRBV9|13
CASSPEGEYEQYF
TGTGCCAGCAGCCCCGAGGGGGAGTACGAGCAGTACTTC
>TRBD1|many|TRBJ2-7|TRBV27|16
CASSLRPGGPAYEQYF
TGTGCCAGCAGTCTAAGACCAGGGGGTCCCGCCTACGAGCAGTACTTC
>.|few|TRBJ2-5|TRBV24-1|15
CATSEGAVRTGTQYF
TGTGCCACCAGTGAGGGGGCGGTACGCACAGGGACCCAGTACTTC
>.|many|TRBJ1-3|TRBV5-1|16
CASSPSGTVSGNTIYF
TGCGCCAGCAGTCCCTCCGGGACGGTCTCTGGAAACACCATATATTTT
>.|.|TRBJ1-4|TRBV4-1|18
CASSQDRAATATNEKLFF
TGCGCCAGCAGCCAAGACAGGGCGGCCACCGCAACTAATGAAAAACTGTTTTTT
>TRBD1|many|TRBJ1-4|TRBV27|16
CASSFKGAVLGEKLFF
TGTGCCAGCAGTTTTAAGGGGGCAGTCTTGGGTGAAAAACTGTTTTTT
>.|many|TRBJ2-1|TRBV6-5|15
CASSYDPLGYNEQFF
TGTGCCAGCAGTTACGACCCCCTGGGCTACAATGAGCAGTTCTTC
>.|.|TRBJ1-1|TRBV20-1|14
CSARSGRGDTEAFF
TGCAGTGCTAGAAGCGGCAGGGGAGACACTGAAGCTTTCTTT
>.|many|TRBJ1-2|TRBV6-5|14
CASSYFGRGYGYTF
TGTGCCAGCAGTTACTTTGGACGGGGCTATGGCTACACCTTC
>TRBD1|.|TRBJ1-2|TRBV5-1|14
CASSLSGTGYGYTF
TGCGCCAGCAGCCTCTCGGGGACAGGGTATGGCTACACCTTC
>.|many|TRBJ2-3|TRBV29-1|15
CSGFLPRGVEDTQYF
TGCAGCGGTTTCTTACCCAGGGGAGTGGAAGATACGCAGTATTTT
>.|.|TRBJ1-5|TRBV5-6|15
CASATGPGGNQPQHF
TGTGCCAGCGCTACGGGCCCCGGCGGCAATCAGCCCCAGCATTTT
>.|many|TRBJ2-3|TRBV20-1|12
CSASGNTDTQYF
TGCAGTGCTAGCGGGAACACAGATACGCAGTATTTT
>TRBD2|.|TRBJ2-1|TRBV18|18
CASSPPSPVGRALDEQFF
TGTGCCAGCTCACCACCAAGCCCCGTGGGGAGGGCCCTGGATGAGCAGTTCTTC
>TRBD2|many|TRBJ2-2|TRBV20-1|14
CSARGTSGGGELFF
TGCAGTGCTAGGGGGACTAGCGGGGGCGGGGAGCTGTTTTTT
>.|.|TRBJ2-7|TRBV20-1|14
CSARNPGVAYEQYF
TGCAGTGCTAGAAATCCCGGGGTTGCTTACGAGCAGTACTTC
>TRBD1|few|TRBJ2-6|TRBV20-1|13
CSAPGQGLSVLTF
TGCAGTGCTCCGGGACAGGGTCTGAGCGTCCTGACTTTC
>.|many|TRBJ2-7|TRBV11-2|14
CASSLDLPVYEQYF
TGTGCCAGCAGCTTAGATTTACCCGTCTACGAGCAGTACTTC
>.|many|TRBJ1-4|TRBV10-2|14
CASSEAGHSTLLFF
TGCGCCAGCAGTGAGGCGGGACACTCTACTTTACTGTTTTTT
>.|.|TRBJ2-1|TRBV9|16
CASSPRTSSTGNEQFF
TGTGCCAGCAGCCCTAGGACGAGCTCCACCGGGAATGAGCAGTTCTTC
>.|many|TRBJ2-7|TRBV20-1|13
CSASRPYTYEQYF
TGCAGTGCTAGCCGCCCTTATACCTACGAGCAGTACTTC
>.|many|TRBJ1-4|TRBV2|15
CASGGVAATNEKLFF
TGTGCCAGCGGGGGAGTGGCTGCGACTAATGAAAAACTGTTTTTT
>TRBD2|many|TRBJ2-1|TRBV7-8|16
CASSLDSSGPYNEQFF
TGTGCCAGCAGCTTAGATTCTAGCGGGCCCTACAATGAGCAGTTCTTC
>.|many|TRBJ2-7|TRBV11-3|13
CASSLTEDYEQYF
TGTGCCAGCAGCTTAACGGAGGATTACGAGCAGTACTTC
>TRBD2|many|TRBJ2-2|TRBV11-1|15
CASSPTSGYTGELFF
TGTGCCAGCAGCCCGACTAGCGGATACACCGGGGAGCTGTTTTTT
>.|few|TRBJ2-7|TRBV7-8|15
CASRTGTSSSYEQYF
TGTGCCAGCAGGACCGGGACTTCCAGCTCCTACGAGCAGTACTTC
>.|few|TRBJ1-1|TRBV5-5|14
CASSEYGQNTEAFF
TGTGCCAGCAGCGAATACGGACAAAACACTGAAGCTTTCTTT
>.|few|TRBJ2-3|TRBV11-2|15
CASSFRIGGGDTQYF
TGTGCCAGCAGCTTTCGCATAGGGGGGGGGGATACGCAGTATTTT
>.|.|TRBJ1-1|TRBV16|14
CASSETDRNTEAFF
TGTGCCAGCAGCGAAACCGACAGAAACACTGAAGCTTTCTTT
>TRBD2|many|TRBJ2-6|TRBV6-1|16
CASTKGLAGGANVLTF
TGTGCCAGCACCAAGGGACTAGCGGGAGGGGCCAACGTCCTGACTTTC
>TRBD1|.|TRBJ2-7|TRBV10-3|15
CVIRASGTGHNEQYF
TGTGTCATCAGGGCTTCCGGGACAGGGCATAACGAGCAGTACTTC
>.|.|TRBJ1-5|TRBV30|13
CAWSGDSYQPQHF
TGTGCCTGGAGTGGCGACAGCTATCAGCCCCAGCATTTT
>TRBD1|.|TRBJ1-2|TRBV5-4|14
CASSFRGTDYGYTF
TGTGCCAGCAGCTTCAGGGGGACGGACTATGGCTACACCTTC
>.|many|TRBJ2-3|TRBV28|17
CASSPIKGNALTDTQYF
TGTGCCAGCAGTCCTATCAAGGGCAACGCCTTAACAGATACGCAGTATTTT
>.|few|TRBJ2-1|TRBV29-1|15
CSVETGSSALNEQFF
TGCAGCGTTGAAACCGGGTCTAGTGCCCTCAATGAGCAGTTCTTC
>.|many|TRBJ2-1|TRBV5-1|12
CASSLVRDEQFF
TGTGCCAGCAGCCTCGTCCGAGATGAGCAGTTCTTC
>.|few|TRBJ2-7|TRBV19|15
CASSIGGTPVYEQYF
TGTGCCAGTAGTATAGGGGGGACTCCTGTCTACGAGCAGTACTTC
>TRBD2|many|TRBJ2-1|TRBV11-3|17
CASSSSSGRVGLNEQFF
TGTGCCAGCAGCTCCTCTAGCGGGAGGGTAGGGTTGAATGAGCAGTTCTTC
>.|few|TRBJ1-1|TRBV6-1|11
CASSDLAEAFF
TGTGCCAGCAGTGACCTCGCTGAAGCTTTCTTT
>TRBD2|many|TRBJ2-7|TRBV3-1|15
CASSHATSGRGEQYF
TGTGCCAGCAGCCATGCCACTAGCGGGAGGGGCGAGCAGTACTTC